This T cell receptor beta chain is drawn from a study of beta chain features in type 1 diabetes (dated by TCRdb to 2016 to 2019). Describing the broader study: No differences in mean age, gender distribution, total cell number or subset yield were found between patients and healthy donors. A total of 100 million to 110 million sorted cells were examined across all samples, and a strong correlation was observed between cell number per subset and RNA yield. Naive and central memory subsets were obtained from all 30 or so donors, but regulatory and stem cell-like memory subsets were isolated from only 8 patients and roughly eight healthy donors. In the study, recently diagnosed type 1 diabetes patients and matched healthy donors were compared on the TCRB repertoires of their sorted circulating CD4+ T cell subsets.

The entire isolated RNA was reverse transcribed using the High Capacity cDNA Reverse Transcription Kit, and thus expressed TCRB transcripts were sequenced. Deep immunoSEQ sequencing was performed on naive, central memory and regulatory T cell samples, with an average of around 3.4 million total reads per sample. Sorted cells were lysed in RLT buffer, and RNA was extracted using DNase-treated RNeasy Micro or Mini kits according to cell number. Each cell subset was processed separately to prevent cross-contamination, with patient and healthy donor samples processed together. TCRB sequences were amplified from cDNA with the immunoSEQ multiplex PCR, producing 87-bp fragments spanning the CDR3 region. The amplicons were sequenced using the Illumina HiSeq platform. Regarding the original processing steps: PCR bias was computationally corrected using synthetic template baselines, reads within Hamming distance 2 were collapsed, and singletons that could not be merged were discarded. Reads were aligned against IMGT to assign V, D and J genes, CDR3 length and insertions or deletions at six rearrangement sites. Within each subset, clonotype counts were normalized to the number of sorted cells before true diversity and Gini coefficients were calculated with the tcR R package. The overlap coefficient, calculated on TCRB nucleotide sequences, was used to measure repertoire sharing. Out-of-frame TCRB sequences from naive cells were analyzed to stand in for the pre-selection repertoire. TCRdb's version of the immuneACCESS table is confined to in-frame rearrangements and falls short of the full clone set. An unresolved V gene accounts for under half of the shortfall where checked; the remainder is of unknown origin. D and trimming were read from the DNA, whereas the V and J calls and clone size are those reported in that table. Recorded for this sample are hundreds of thousands of clones; over 65% of them occurred a single time. The biggest ten clones account for 0.053% of the sample.

This clone was recorded a few times. Its binding antigen is unknown. Per-base qualities were not stored, and no clone one base away is much larger. The full study reports these points: A moderate but significant shortening of TCRB CDR3 length was observed in type 1 diabetes patients in all four CD4+ subsets. Naive, central memory and regulatory TCRB repertoires appeared to be more similar among patients than among healthy donors. PCR may preferentially amplify shorter templates, but because patient and control samples were amplified and corrected together, any resulting skew would affect both groups equally. Because small numbers of individuals were included in the HLA sub-analyses, any influence of HLA type on TCRB rearrangement was left unresolved. Because cDNA was sequenced instead of genomic DNA, activated cells with high expression could be over-represented, although the groups did not differ in activation or CD3 levels. Fewer insertions and more nucleotide deletions at VDJ recombination sites were observed in patients with type 1 diabetes, implying thymic rearrangement abnormalities.

A single peripheral blood draw of approximately 100 mL on average was collected from each donor into heparinised tubes. Using a panel that included CD45RO, CCR7, CD25, CD127, CD95 and CD27, naive, central memory, regulatory and stem cell-like memory CD4+ T cells were sorted on a BD FACSAria II. Every sorted population had a purity above 95%. Right away, PBMCs were isolated by Lymphoprep density gradient centrifugation and were stained directly, with no culture step. So that batch effects would be minimized, each experiment stained and sorted samples in pairs, pairing one healthy donor with one patient. From the cysteine through the phenylalanine, the CDR3 covers 13 amino acids. CDR3 DNA is the only sequence kept; it has 39 bases, read in frame from the first base. In the germline V gene (reference sequence), CDR1 corresponds to GTSNPN and CDR2 to SVGIG. V loses 0 bases of germline sequence and J loses 5 bases, and the interval between the two ends is 10 bases.

What was sequenced was naive CD4+ T cells from blood. In light of the paper, this sample's cell subset or site label describes: true naive CD4+ T cells. The chain is made from TRBV30 and TRBJ1-1; the D gene cannot be resolved reliably. This TCR derives from a man between 25 and 39 years old in good health. The nucleotide sequence reads as follows: TGTGCCTGGAGTGTCTTAGGGAGGACTGAAGCTTTCTTT. The encoded protein is CAWSVLGRTEAFF.